The T cell receptor beta chain described here comes from a study of CD8 T cells in Susac syndrome (dated by TCRdb to between 2018 and 2020). Background on the whole study: Among the sequenced Susac syndrome patients, over five had clinically active disease and roughly 8 were in clinical remission. Repertoire sequencing was used to test whether CD8+ T cell activation and differentiation in Susac syndrome was antigen driven. At blood withdrawal, Susac syndrome patients were either therapy-naive, taking corticosteroids (in some cases with IVIg as well), or taking IVIg alone. What the authors observed across the whole study: The CD4+ T cell repertoire of patients with Susac syndrome showed no detectable clonal expansion. The TCR sequencing and HLA analysis was acknowledged to have included a relatively small number of individuals.

High-throughput TCR beta sequencing profiled peripheral blood CD8+ and CD4+ T cells from healthy donors, Susac syndrome patients and multiple sclerosis patients. Recently defined diagnostic criteria for definite or probable disease were met by the Susac syndrome patients. Bulk CD8+ and CD4+ T cells were purified by magnetic negative isolation, while CD8+ TEMRA cells were enriched using FACS. Blood was drawn into EDTA tubes, processed within 24 hours, and PBMCs were isolated by density gradient centrifugation. PBMCs intended for TCR sequencing were cryopreserved in liquid nitrogen and were subsequently thawed in a 37 degrees C water bath. The sorted or isolated CD4+, CD8+ and CD8+ TEMRA cells reached a purity of at least 90%. RNA was extracted using the RNeasy kit, and roughly 0.45 to 1 ug of the RNA was reverse transcribed with random hexamers. TCR beta CDR3 regions were amplified with the immunoSEQ multiplex PCR assay covering 54 Vbeta and 13 Jbeta segments. Bias from PCR amplification was corrected by using a synthetic template baseline for primer optimization and for computational correction. The original methods were these. Only productive sequences were kept, with reads annotated to V, D and J genes according to IMGT and analyzed in immunoSEQ Analyzer. Clonality was calculated as one minus the Shannon entropy normalized by log2 of the number of productive unique sequences. For each patient and control, public and private clones were evaluated among the 100 most prevalent clones. Susac-specific clones were defined as absent from healthy and MS cohorts, 800 to 1,200 published viral clones and other ImmuneACCESS disease sequences. TCRdb trimmed the raw reads at Q25, called clones with MiXCR and kept productive beta chains. Entries that share a CDR3 protein sequence are merged under the most common genes and DNA. What appears here as the V and J calls and clone size reflects TCRdb's work, not the paper's. The sample table holds about 210,000 distinct CDR3 sequences, of which about 94% were seen once. Together, the top ten hold about 0.14% of the sample.

V is pruned by 5 bases and J by 6 bases, leaving 14 bases of the junction without a gene match. Per the germline V gene, SGHVS is the CDR1 and FQNEAQ is the CDR2. The CDR3 spans 17 residues, from the cysteine through the phenylalanine. Only CDR3 DNA remains: 51 bases, in frame from the first base. Worth noting for this clonotype: This clone's antigen is unknown. Qualities for individual bases were not recorded, and no much larger clone is one base off.

Rearrangement joined TRBV7-8 to TRBJ1-1, with TRBD1 matching 11 junction bases. The receptor was isolated from a human donor with Susac syndrome. The sequencing sample was made of CD4+ T cells from PBMCs. The nucleotide sequence reads as follows: TGTGCCAGCAGCCGCCGGACAGGGGGCCGGACGACGCCTGAAGCTTTCTTT. Translation gives CASSRRTGGRTTPEAFF. The CDR3 plus the reference TRBV7-8 and TRBJ1-1 genes for the other parts give the full variable domain: GAGVSQSPRYKVAKRGQDVALRCDPISGHVSLFWYQQALGQGPEFLTYFQNEAQLDKSGLPSDRFFAERPEGSVSTLKIQRTQQEDSAVYLCASSRRTGGRTTPEAFFGQGTRLTVV.